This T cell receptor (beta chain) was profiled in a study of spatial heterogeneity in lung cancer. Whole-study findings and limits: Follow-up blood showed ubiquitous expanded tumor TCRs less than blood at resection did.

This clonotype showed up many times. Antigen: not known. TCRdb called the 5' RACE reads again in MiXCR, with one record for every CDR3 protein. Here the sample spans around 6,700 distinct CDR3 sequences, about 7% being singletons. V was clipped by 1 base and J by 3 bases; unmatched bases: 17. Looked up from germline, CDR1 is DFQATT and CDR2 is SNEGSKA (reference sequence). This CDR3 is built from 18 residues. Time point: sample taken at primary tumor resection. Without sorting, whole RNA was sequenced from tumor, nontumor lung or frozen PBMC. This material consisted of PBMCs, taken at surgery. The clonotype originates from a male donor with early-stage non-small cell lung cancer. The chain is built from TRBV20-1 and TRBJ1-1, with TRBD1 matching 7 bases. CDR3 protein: CSARVHGGGSGDDTEAFF. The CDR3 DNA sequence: TGCAGTGCTAGAGTACACGGAGGGGGCAGTGGGGATGACACTGAAGCTTTCTTT.